Here is one TCR beta chain with its context. This clone was seen more than once but under ten times. Its antigen is still unknown. Base qualities are not at hand, and no much larger clone is one base apart. This record comes from a study of cytomegalovirus exposure and HLA in healthy donors (dated by TCRdb to 2015 to 2018). Study-level background: A later analysis indicated that the 120 or so validation repertoires were generated on the platform also employed for the 650 to 850 repertoires of the first cohort. The study was designed to test whether signatures of past pathogen exposure could be identified by cataloging public T cell receptors. Besides the first cohort of approximately 710 subjects, a separate validation cohort made up of over a hundred different subjects was used. To predict cytomegalovirus infection status, the study brought together high-throughput TCR immunosequencing, statistical association of individual TCRs with disease status, and machine learning. Findings and caveats that apply to the study as a whole: In vitro tests confirmed that a few of the cytomegalovirus-associated TCR beta chains recognize cytomegalovirus antigens. The study listed 150 to 200 TCR beta chains as associated with cytomegalovirus. It was suggested by the authors that the approach could potentially be generalized to other disease states and immunological phenotypes. Across donors, most TCR sequences were observed very rarely, whereas some public TCRs were present in many individuals. In a later analysis, TCRs clustered in the first cohort were found to also tend to co-occur in the 130 or so validation repertoires, with about 93% of cluster scores above 0. The classifier was reported to diagnose cytomegalovirus status with high specificity and sensitivity in both the original cohort and the validation cohort. A later analysis lacked HLA typing for the validation cohort, so it scored co-occurrence in that cohort across all 110 or so repertoires.

Library preparation employed the immunoSEQ multiplex PCR assay. Regarding the original processing steps: A statistical classification framework was developed to diagnose cytomegalovirus status using the catalog of TCR beta chain sequences. The table was pulled from immuneACCESS by TCRdb, which kept in-frame rearrangements only. Such tables lose some clones; where checked, under half of the loss comes from unresolved V genes, and the rest has no known cause. Clonal size and the V and J genes are those of that table, whereas D and trimming came from the DNA. The sample profile shows approximately 230,000 clones; roughly 87% of them were found once. The ten largest clones represent around 11% of the sample. The V end loses 9 bases and the J end loses 8 bases, and a stretch of 10 bases separates them. Looking up the germline V gene yields CDR1 SNHLY and CDR2 FYNNEI. The CDR3 goes from the cysteine to the phenylalanine over 10 residues. Only CDR3 DNA remains: 30 bases, in frame from the first base.

The donors belonged to the validation cohort of around 120 subjects, which was separate from the 666-subject first cohort. Sequences were obtained from PBMCs. The clonotype was recovered from a young man in good health and CMV-seropositive. The rearranged chain carries TRBV2 and TRBJ1-1, with no reliable assignment of the D segment. The DNA sequence reads TGTGCCAGTTACAGAACCGAAGCTTTCTTT. The encoded protein is CASYRTEAFF.